This T cell receptor beta chain was identified in a study of T-cell memory formation after mild COVID-19. The germline V gene encodes CDR1 LNHDA and CDR2 SQIVND (reference sequence). The V and J ends lost 6 bases and 3 bases respectively, with 22 bases between them. The CDR3 sequence is 17 residues long. About this clonotype: Its target is not known.

5'RACE, which relied on constant-segment primers, yielded TCR alpha and TCR beta cDNA libraries carrying sample barcodes and UMIs. TCRdb redid the calling of the 5' RACE reads with MiXCR, one entry per CDR3 protein. The sample has more than 300,000 distinct CDR3 sequences, around 20% seen once; the top ten hold around 23%. The study, taken as a whole, reports: Prior to infection, memory already included some responding clones, suggesting cross-reactive memory joined. CM and EM subsets held most contracting CD4+ clones; EMRA held CD8+ ones. Clones from the second wave (peaking day 37) had unconfirmed SARS-CoV-2 specificity.

This TCR came from a young man who had mild COVID-19 (a few samples of this study predate the infection). Cell type and time point are not known. Sequencing was performed on PBMCs or a T cell subset sorted from them (not recorded which). The chain uses TRBV19 and TRBJ2-3; D could derive from TRBD1 or TRBD2 (6 bases each). The CDR3 region is CASSAKSGARRTDTQYF. The CDR3 DNA reads TGTGCCAGTAGCGCGAAGTCGGGGGCGCGAAGGACAGATACGCAGTATTTT.